This record covers a single T cell receptor (beta chain). Its cognate antigen has yet to be identified. Base qualities are missing; no much larger clone stands one base away. This sample was included in a study of T cell changes during pregnancy in multiple sclerosis (dated by TCRdb to the late 2010s). At the level of the whole study: In women with multiple sclerosis, the researchers looked at how the T cell repertoire shifted as pregnancy progressed.

CDR1 and CDR2 are read off the germline V gene as SGHAT and FQNNGV. V loses 5 bases at its end and J loses 5 bases; junction bases beyond the gene matches: 9. The CDR3, cysteine through phenylalanine, is 15 amino acids long. Only CDR3 DNA remains: 45 bases, in frame from the first base. Receptor amplification or capture employed the immunoSEQ multiplex PCR assay. TCRdb holds this immuneACCESS table with in-frame rearrangements only. Some clones are missing; in checked studies, unresolved V genes explain under half, and the rest has no known cause. The sample includes 69,000 or so clones, with over 75% observed a single time. Clones ranked in the top ten supply around 0.3% of the sample.

This chain joins TRBV11-2 to TRBJ2-5; TRBD1 fits 9 bases in the junction. Sequenced here: CD4+ T cells from peripheral blood mononuclear cells, sampled in the third trimester of pregnancy. This receptor was taken from a female donor in good health, enrolled as a control in a pregnancy study. The nucleotide sequence is given as TGTGCCAGCAGCACCGGAACAGGGGGCGGGGAGACCCAGTACTTC. Its amino acids are CASSTGTGGGETQYF.